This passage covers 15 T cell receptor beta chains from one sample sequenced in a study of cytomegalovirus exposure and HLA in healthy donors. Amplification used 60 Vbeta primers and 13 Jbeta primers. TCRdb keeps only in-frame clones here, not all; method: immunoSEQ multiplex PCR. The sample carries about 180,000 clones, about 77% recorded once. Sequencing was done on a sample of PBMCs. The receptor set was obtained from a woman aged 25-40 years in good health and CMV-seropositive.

The DNA of the CDR3 is TGTGCCAGCAGTGGGGACAGGGCAACCTACGAGCAGTACTTC. It translates to CASSGDRATYEQYF. The V gene is TRBV6-1, the J gene TRBJ2-7; 9 bases are a match to TRBD1. CDR3 length equals 14 residues. CDR1 is MNHNS, CDR2 SASEGT, per germline. With V trimmed by 4 bases and J by 2 bases, 3 bases remained unmatched.

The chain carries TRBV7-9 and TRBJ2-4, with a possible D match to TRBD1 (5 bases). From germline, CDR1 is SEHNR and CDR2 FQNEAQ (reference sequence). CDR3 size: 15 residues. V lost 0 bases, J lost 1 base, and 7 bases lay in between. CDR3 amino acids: CASSLAAGAKNIQYF. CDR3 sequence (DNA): TGTGCCAGCAGCTTAGCGGCAGGGGCCAAAAACATTCAGTACTTC.

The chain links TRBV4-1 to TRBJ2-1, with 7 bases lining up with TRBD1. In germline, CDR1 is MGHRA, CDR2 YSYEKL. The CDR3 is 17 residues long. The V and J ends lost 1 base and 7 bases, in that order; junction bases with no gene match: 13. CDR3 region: CASSQALAGQGVNEQFF. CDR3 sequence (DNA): TGCGCCAGCAGCCAAGCTCTCGCAGGGCAGGGGGTTAATGAGCAGTTCTTC.

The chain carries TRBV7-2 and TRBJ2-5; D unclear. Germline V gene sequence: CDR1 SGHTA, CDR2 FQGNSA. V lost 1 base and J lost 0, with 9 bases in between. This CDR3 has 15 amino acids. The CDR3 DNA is TGTGCCAGCAGCTTAGAGAGAGCGTACCAAGAGACCCAGTACTTC. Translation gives CASSLERAYQETQYF.

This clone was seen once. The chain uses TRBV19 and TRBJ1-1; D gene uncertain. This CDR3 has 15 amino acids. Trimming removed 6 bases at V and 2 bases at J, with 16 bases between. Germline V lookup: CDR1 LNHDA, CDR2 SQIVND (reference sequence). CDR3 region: CASSLGTAFNTEAFF. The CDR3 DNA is TGTGCCAGTAGCCTCGGAACAGCCTTTAACACTGAAGCTTTCTTT. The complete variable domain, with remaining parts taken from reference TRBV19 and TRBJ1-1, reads DGGITQSPKYLFRKEGQNVTLSCEQNLNHDAMYWYRQDPGQGLRLIYYSQIVNDFQKGDIAEGYSVSREKKESFPLTVTSAQKNPTAFYLCASSLGTAFNTEAFFGQGTRLTVV.

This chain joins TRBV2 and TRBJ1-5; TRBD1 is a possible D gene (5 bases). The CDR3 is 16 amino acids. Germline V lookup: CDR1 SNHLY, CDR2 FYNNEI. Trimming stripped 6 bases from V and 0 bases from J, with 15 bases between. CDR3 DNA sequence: TGTGCCAGCAGCCCTTACCGGGGGGTTAGCAATCAGCCCCAGCATTTT. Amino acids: CASSPYRGVSNQPQHF.

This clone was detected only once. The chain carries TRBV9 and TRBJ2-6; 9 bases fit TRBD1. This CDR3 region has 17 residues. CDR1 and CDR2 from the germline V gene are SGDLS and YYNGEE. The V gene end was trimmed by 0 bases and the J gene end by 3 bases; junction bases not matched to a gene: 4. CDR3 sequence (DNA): TGTGCCAGCAGCGTAGGGGGACAGGGCGGTGGGGCCAACGTCCTGACTTTC. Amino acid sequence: CASSVGGQGGGANVLTF. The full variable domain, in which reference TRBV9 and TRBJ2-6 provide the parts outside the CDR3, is DSGVTQTPKHLITATGQRVTLRCSPRSGDLSVYWYQQSLDQGLQFLIQYYNGEERAKGNILERFSAQQFPDLHSELNLSSLELGDSALYFCASSVGGQGGGANVLTFGAGSRLTVL.

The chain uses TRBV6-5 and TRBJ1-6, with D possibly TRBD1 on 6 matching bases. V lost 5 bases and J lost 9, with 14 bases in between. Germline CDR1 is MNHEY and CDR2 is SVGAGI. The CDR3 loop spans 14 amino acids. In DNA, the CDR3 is TGTGCCAGCAGTCCAACGGGGGGCTTTTCACCCCTCCACTTT. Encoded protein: CASSPTGGFSPLHF.

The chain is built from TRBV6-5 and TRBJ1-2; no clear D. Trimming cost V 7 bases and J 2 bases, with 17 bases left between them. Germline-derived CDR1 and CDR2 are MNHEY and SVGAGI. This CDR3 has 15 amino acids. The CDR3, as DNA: TGTGCCAGCACAAGAGGGTCCAGAGGAAACTATGGCTACACCTTC. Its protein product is CASTRGSRGNYGYTF.

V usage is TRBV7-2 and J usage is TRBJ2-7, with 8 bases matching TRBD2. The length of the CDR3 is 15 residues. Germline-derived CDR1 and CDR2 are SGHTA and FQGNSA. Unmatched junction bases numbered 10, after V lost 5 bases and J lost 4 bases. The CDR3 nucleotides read TGTGCCAGCAGCCTGAGGGCGGGGGGCCCTTACGAGCAGTACTTC. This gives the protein CASSLRAGGPYEQYF.

CDR3 nucleotides: TGTGCCAGCAGCGGGGGGGTCACTTCCTATGGCTACACCTTC. Its protein product is CASSGGVTSYGYTF. The chain couples TRBV7-9 to TRBJ1-2; D is perhaps TRBD1 (5 bases). The CDR3 runs to 14 residues. Trimming left V 5 bases short and J 4 bases short, with 14 bases between. Germline values: CDR1 SEHNR, CDR2 FQNEAQ (reference sequence).

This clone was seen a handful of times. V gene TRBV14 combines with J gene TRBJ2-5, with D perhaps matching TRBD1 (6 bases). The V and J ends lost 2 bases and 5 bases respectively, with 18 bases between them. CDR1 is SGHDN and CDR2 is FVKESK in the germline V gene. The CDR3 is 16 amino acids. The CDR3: CASSQITQGYRETQYF. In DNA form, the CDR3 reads TGTGCCAGCAGCCAAATAACACAGGGCTATCGTGAGACCCAGTACTTC.

CDR3 DNA sequence: TGTGCCAGCAGCTTAACGACAGGGAAATACGAGCAGTACTTC. It codes for CASSLTTGKYEQYF. The rearrangement joins TRBV7-2 to TRBJ2-7, with 7 positions matching TRBD1. The germline gives CDR1 SGHTA, CDR2 FQGNSA. The CDR3 is 14 residues long. After removal of 2 bases from V and 4 bases from J, the junction contained 5 bases not matched to a gene.

The CDR3 reads CAIRGDRSNQPQHF. As DNA, the CDR3 is TGTGCCATCAGGGGTGACAGAAGCAATCAGCCCCAGCATTTT. The chain has TRBV10-3 and TRBJ1-5; possibly TRBD1 for D (5 bases). The V end was cut by 6 bases, the J end by 1 base, with 10 bases between. This CDR3 region has 14 residues. The germline V gene has CDR1 ENHRY and CDR2 SYGVKD.

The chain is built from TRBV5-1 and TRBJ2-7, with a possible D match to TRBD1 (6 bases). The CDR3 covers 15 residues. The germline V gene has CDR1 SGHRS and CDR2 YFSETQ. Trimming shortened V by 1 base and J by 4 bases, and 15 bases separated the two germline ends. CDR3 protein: CASSLSGGALYEQYF. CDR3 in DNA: TGCGCCAGCAGCTTGAGTGGGGGCGCCCTTTACGAGCAGTACTTC.